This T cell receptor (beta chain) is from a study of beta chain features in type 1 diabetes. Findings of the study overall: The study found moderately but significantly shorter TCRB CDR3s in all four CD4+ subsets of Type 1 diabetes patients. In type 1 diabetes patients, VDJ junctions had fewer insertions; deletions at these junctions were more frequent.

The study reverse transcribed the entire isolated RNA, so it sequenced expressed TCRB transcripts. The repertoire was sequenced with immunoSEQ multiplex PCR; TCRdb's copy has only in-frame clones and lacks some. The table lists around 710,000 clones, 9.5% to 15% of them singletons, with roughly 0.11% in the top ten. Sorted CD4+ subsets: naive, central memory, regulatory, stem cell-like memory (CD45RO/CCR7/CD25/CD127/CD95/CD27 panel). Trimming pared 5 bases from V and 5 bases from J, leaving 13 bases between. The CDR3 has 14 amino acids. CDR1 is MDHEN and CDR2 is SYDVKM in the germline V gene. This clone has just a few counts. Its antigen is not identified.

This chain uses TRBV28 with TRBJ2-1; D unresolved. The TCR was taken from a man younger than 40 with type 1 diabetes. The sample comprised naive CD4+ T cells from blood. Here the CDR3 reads CASSPYQAHNEQFF. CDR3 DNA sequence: TGTGCCAGCAGTCCCTACCAGGCGCACAATGAGCAGTTCTTC. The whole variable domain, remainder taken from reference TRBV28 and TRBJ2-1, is DVKVTQSSRYLVKRTGEKVFLECVQDMDHENMFWYRQDPGLGLRLIYFSYDVKMKEKGDIPEGYSVSREKKERFSLILESASTNQTSMYLCASSPYQAHNEQFFGPGTRLTVL.